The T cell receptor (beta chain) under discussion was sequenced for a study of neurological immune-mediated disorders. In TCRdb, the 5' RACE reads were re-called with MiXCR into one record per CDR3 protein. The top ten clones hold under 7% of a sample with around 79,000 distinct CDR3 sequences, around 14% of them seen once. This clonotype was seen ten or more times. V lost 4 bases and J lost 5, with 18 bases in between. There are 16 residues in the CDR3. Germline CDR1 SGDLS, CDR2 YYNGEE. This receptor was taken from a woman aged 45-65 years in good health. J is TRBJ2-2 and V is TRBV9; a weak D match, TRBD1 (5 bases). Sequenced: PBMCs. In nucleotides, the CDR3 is TGTGCCAGCAGCCCCCAGGGATTAGGGGTAACCGGGGAGCTGTTTTTT. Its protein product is CASSPQGLGVTGELFF.